This entry concerns a single TCR beta chain. Antigen: not known. Germline CDR1 reads SNHLY; CDR2 reads FYNNEI. Trimming at V came to 4 bases and at J to 0 bases, leaving 11 bases not matched to a gene. This CDR3 has 17 amino acids. The data were taken from a study of cytomegalovirus exposure and HLA in healthy donors. Broader study findings: Association of some 18,000 TCR beta sequences with HLA alleles was found at 0.05 false discovery rate in a later analysis.

The PCR made use of 60 Vbeta and 13 Jbeta primers. TCRdb's copy holds only in-frame clones and misses some; the assay was immunoSEQ multiplex PCR. In the table there are 130,000 or so clones, approximately 74% of which are singletons. The chain couples TRBV2 to TRBJ2-7; 8 bases agree with TRBD2. The clonotype was recovered from a middle-aged man in good health and CMV-seropositive. The sequencing sample was made of PBMCs. For the CDR3, the DNA is TGTGCCAGCAGTGTCCCGATAACTAGCGGTAACTCCTACGAGCAGTACTTC. This codes for CASSVPITSGNSYEQYF. Using reference TRBV2 and TRBJ2-7 for the parts outside the CDR3, the full variable domain is EPEVTQTPSHQVTQMGQEVILRCVPISNHLYFYWYRQILGQKVEFLVSFYNNEISEKSEIFDDQFSVERPDGSNFTLKIRSTKLEDSAMYFCASSVPITSGNSYEQYFGPGTRLTVT.